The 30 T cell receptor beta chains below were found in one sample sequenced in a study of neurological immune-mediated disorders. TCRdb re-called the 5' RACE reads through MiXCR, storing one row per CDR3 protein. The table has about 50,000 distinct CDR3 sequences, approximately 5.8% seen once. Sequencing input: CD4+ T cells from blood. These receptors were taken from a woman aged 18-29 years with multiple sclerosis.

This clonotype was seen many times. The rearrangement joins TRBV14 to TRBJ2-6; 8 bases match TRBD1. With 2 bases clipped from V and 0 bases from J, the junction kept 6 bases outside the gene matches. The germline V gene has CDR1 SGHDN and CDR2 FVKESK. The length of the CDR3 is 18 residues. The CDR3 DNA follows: TGTGCCAGCAGCCAATATCCAGGACAGGGCTCTGGGGCCAACGTCCTGACTTTC. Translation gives CASSQYPGQGSGANVLTF. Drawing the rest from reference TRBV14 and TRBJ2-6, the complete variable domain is EAGVTQFPSHSVIEKGQTVTLRCDPISGHDNLYWYRRVMGKEIKFLLHFVKESKQDESGMPNNRFLAERTGGTYSTLKVQPAELEDSGVYFCASSQYPGQGSGANVLTFGAGSRLTVL.

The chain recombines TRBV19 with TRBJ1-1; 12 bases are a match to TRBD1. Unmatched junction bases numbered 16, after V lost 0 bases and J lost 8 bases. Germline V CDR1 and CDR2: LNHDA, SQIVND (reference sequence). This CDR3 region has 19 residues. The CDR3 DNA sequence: TGTGCCAGTAGTATAGATACCGGGACAGGGGGCCGGACTCTAACAGAAGCTTTCTTT. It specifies CASSIDTGTGGRTLTEAFF.

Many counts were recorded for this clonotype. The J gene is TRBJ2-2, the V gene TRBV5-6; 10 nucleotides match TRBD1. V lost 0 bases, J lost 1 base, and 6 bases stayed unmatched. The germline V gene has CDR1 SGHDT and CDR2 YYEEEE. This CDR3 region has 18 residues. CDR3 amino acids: CASSLGRQGARNTGELFF. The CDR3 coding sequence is TGTGCCAGCAGCTTGGGGCGACAGGGGGCGCGGAACACCGGGGAGCTGTTTTTT.

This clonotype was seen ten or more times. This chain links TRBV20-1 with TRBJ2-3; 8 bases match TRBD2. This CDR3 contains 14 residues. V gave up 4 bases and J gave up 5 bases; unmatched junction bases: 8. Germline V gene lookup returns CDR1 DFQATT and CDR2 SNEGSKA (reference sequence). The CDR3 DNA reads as TGCAGTGCTATTACTAGCGGAAGGGGAGATACGCAGTATTTT. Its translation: CSAITSGRGDTQYF.

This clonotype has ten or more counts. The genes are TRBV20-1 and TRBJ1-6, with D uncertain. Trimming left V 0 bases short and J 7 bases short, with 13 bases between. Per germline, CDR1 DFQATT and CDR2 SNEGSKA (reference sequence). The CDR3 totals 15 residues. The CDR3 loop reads CSARDNDSRNSPLHF. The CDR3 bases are TGCAGTGCTAGAGATAATGACTCCCGGAATTCACCCCTCCACTTT.

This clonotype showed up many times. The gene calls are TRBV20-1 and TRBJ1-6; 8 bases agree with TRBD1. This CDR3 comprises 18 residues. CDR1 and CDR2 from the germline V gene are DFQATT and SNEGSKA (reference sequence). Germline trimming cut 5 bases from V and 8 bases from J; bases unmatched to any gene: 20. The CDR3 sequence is CSASDSDRAKPQDSPLHF. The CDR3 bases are TGCAGTGCTTCAGACTCGGACAGGGCTAAACCACAGGATTCACCCCTCCACTTT.

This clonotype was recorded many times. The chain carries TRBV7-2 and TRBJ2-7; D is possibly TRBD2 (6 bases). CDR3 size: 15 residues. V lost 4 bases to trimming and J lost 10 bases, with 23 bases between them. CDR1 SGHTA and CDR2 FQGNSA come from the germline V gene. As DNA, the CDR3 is TGTGCCAGCAGCTACTCTAGGACCGGGACTCAAAATCAGTACTTC. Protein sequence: CASSYSRTGTQNQYF. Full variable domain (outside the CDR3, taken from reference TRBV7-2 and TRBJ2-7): GAGVSQSPSNKVTEKGKDVELRCDPISGHTALYWYRQSLGQGLEFLIYFQGNSAPDKSGLPSDRFSAERTGGSVSTLTIQRTQQEDSAVYLCASSYSRTGTQNQYFGPGTRLTVT.

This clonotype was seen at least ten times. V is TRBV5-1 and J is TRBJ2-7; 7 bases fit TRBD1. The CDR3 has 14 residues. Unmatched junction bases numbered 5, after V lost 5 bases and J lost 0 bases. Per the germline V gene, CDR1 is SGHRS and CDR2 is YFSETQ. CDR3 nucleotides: TGCGCCAGCAGATGGGGACAGAGCTCCTACGAGCAGTACTTC. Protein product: CASRWGQSSYEQYF.

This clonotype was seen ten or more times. The chain's CDR3 is CAISPTGNGETQYF. CDR3 bases: TGTGCCATCAGTCCTACAGGGAACGGGGAGACCCAGTACTTC. The chain has TRBV10-3 and TRBJ2-5, with TRBD1 as a possible D gene (6 bases). Trimming took off 5 bases at V and 5 bases at J, with 15 bases between the two ends. Germline V lookup: CDR1 ENHRY, CDR2 SYGVKD. CDR3 size: 14 residues.

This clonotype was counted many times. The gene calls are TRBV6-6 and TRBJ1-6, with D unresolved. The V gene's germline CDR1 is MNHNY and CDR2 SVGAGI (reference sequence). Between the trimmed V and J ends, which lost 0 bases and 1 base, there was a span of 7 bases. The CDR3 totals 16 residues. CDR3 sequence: CASSYSVVSYNSPLHF. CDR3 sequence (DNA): TGTGCCAGCAGTTACTCTGTGGTGTCCTATAATTCACCCCTCCACTTT.

For the CDR3, the DNA is TGTGCCAGCAGCTTGGGTGGGGGTTCAGTCCACGAGCAGTACGTC. Protein product: CASSLGGGSVHEQYV. V is TRBV5-5 and J is TRBJ2-7; either TRBD1 or TRBD2 may fit D (5 bases each). V was trimmed by 0 bases and J by 5 bases, leaving 15 bases between them. Germline-derived CDR1 and CDR2 are SGHKS and YYEKEE (reference sequence). There are 15 residues in the CDR3.

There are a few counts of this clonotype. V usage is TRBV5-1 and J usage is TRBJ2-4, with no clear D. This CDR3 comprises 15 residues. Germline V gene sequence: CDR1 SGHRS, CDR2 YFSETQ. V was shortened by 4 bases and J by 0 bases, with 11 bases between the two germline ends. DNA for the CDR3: TGCGCCAGCAGCGTCCCCAGCTCAGCCAAAAACATTCAGTACTTC. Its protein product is CASSVPSSAKNIQYF. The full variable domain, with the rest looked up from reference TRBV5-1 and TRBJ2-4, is KAGVTQTPRYLIKTRGQQVTLSCSPISGHRSVSWYQQTPGQGLQFLFEYFSETQRNKGNFPGRFSGRQFSNSRSEMNVSTLELGDSALYLCASSVPSSAKNIQYFGAGTRLSVL.

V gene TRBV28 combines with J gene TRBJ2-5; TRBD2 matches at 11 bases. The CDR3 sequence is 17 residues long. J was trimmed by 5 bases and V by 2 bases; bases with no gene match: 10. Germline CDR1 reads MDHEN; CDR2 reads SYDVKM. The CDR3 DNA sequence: TGTGCCAGCAGTTTACAACTAGCGGGGGTGGCCTCTGAGACCCAGTACTTC. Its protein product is CASSLQLAGVASETQYF.

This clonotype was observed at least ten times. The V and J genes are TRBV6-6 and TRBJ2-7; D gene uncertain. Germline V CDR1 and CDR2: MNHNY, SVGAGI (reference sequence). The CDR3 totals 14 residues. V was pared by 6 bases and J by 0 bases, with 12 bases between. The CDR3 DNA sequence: TGTGCCAGCAGCCTCACGTCCTCCTCCTACGAGCAGTACGTC. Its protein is CASSLTSSSYEQYV.

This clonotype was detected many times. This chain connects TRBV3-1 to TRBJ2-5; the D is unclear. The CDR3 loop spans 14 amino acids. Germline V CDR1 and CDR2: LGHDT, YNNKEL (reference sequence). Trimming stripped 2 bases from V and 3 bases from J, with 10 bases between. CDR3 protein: CASSQRTRKETQYF. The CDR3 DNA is TGTGCCAGCAGCCAACGGACCCGAAAAGAGACCCAGTACTTC.

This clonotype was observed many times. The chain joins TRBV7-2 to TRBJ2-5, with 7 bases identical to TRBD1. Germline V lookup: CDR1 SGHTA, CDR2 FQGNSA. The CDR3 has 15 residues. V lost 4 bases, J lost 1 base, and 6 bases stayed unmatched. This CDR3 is CASSSYGTVQETQYF. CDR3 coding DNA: TGTGCCAGCAGCTCGTACGGGACAGTCCAAGAGACCCAGTACTTC.

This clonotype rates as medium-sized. The CDR3 bases are TGCAGCGCCGTAGCGGGGACTCTTTACAATGAGCAGTTCTTC. Its protein is CSAVAGTLYNEQFF. The chain joins TRBV29-1 to TRBJ2-1; TRBD2 matches 8 bases. The CDR3 is made up of 14 amino acids. The trim removed 7 bases at V and 4 bases at J, leaving 9 bases unmatched. In germline, CDR1 is SQVTM, CDR2 ANQGSEA.

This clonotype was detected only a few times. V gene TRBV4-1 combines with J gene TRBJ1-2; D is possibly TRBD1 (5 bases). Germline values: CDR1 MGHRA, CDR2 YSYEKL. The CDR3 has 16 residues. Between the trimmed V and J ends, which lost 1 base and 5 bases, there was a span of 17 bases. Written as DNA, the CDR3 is TGCGCCAGCAGCCAAGGGGACTTTGGCCCTTATTATGGCTACACCTTC. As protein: CASSQGDFGPYYGYTF.

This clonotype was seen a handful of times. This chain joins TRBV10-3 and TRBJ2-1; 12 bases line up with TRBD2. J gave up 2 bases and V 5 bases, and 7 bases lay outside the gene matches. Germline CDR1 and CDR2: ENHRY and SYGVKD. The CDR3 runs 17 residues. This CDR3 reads CAISRARTSGTYNEQFF. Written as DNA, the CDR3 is TGTGCCATCAGTCGCGCACGGACTAGCGGGACCTACAATGAGCAGTTCTTC.

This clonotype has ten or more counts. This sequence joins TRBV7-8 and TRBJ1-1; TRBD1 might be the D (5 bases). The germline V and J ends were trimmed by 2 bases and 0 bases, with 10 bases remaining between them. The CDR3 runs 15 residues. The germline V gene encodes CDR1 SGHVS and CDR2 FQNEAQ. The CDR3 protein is CASSLFGALNTEAFF. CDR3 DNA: TGTGCCAGCAGCTTATTCGGGGCTTTGAACACTGAAGCTTTCTTT.

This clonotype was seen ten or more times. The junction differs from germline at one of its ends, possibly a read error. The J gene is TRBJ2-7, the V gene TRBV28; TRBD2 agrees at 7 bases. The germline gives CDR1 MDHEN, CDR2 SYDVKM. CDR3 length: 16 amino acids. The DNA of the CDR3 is TGTGCCAGCAGTCCCGGGGGGACGACACCAACCTACGAGCAGTACTTT. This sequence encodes CASSPGGTTPTYEQYF.

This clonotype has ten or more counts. CDR3 nucleotide sequence: TGTGCCAGCAGAGACAGGGGCCAGACCCAGTACTTC. Encoded protein: CASRDRGQTQYF. This chain uses TRBV2 with TRBJ2-5; 8 bases are shared with TRBD1. CDR3 length equals 12 residues. CDR1 and CDR2 from the germline V gene are SNHLY and FYNNEI. The V segment lost 6 bases and the J segment 6 bases; nucleotides outside the gene matches: 3.

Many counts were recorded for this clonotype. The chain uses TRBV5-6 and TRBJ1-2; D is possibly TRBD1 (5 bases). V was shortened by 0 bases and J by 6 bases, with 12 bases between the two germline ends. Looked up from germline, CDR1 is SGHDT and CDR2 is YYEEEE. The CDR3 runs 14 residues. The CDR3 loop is CASSLVGGRNGYTF. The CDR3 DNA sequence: TGTGCCAGCAGCTTGGTTGGGGGAAGGAATGGCTACACCTTC.

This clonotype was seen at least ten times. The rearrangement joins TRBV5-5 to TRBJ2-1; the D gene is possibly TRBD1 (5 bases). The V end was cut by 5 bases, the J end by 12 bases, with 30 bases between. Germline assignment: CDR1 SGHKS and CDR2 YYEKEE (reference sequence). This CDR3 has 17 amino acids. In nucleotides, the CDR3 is TGTGCCAGCAGTCCAAACTTGGGATTCTCTGGGGCAATCGGGCAGTTCTTC. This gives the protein CASSPNLGFSGAIGQFF. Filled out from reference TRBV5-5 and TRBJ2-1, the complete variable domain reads DAGVTQSPTHLIKTRGQQVTLRCSPISGHKSVSWYQQVLGQGPQFIFQYYEKEERGRGNFPDRFSARQFPNYSSELNVNALLLGDSALYLCASSPNLGFSGAIGQFFGPGTRLTVL.

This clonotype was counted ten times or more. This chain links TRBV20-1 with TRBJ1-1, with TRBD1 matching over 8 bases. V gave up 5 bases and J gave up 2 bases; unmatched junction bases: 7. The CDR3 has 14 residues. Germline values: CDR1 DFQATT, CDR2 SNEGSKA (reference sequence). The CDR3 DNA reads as TGCAGTGCTGATAAGGACAGGGATAACACTGAAGCTTTCTTT. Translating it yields CSADKDRDNTEAFF.

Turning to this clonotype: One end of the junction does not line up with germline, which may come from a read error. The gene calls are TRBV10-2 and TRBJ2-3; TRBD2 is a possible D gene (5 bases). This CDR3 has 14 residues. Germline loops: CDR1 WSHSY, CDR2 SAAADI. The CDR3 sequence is CASNESRAIDTHYF. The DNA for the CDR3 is TGCGCCAGCAATGAGTCGAGGGCCATAGATACGCATTATTTT.

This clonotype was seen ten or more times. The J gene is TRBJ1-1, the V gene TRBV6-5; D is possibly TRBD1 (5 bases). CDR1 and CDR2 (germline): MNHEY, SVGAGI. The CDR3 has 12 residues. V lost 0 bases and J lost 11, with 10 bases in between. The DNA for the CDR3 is TGTGCCAGCAGTTACTCGGGAGGGGTGGCTTTCTTT. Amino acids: CASSYSGGVAFF.

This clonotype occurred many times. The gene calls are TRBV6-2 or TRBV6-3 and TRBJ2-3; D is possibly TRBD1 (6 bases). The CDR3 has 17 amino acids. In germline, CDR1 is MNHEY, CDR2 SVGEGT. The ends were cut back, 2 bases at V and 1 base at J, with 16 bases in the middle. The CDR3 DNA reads TGTGCCAGCAGTTACCCGAGGGACAACTGGGGCACAGATACGCAGTATTTT. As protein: CASSYPRDNWGTDTQYF.

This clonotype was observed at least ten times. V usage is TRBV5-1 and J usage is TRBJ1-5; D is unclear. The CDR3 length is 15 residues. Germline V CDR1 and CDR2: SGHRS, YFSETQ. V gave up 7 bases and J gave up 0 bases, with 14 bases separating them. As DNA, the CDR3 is TGCGCCAGCCGCTACAGTTCGGATAGCAATCAGCCCCAGCATTTT. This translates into CASRYSSDSNQPQHF.

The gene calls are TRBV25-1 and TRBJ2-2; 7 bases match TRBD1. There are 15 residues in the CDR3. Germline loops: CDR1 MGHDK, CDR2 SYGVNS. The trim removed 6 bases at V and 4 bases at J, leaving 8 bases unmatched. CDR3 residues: CASSNRGGGTGELFF. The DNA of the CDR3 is TGTGCCAGCAGCAACAGGGGCGGCGGCACCGGGGAGCTGTTTTTT.